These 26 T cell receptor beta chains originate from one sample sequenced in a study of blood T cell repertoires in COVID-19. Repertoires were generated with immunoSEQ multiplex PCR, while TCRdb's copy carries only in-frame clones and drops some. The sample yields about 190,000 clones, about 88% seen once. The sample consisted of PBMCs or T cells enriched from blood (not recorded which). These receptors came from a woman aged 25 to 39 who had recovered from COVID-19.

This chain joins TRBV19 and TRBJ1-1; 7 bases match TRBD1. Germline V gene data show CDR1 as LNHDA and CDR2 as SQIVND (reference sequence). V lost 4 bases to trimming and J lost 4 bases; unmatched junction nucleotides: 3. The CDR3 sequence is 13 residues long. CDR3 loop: CASSKRQGTEAFF. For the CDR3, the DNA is TGTGCCAGTAGTAAGAGACAGGGCACTGAAGCTTTCTTT.

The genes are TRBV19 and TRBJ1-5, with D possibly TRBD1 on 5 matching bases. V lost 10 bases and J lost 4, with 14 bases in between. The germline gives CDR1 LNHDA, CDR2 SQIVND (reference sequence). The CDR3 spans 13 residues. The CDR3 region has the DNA TGTGCCATTGCCTCAGGGCTTAATCAGCCCCAGCATTTT. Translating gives CAIASGLNQPQHF. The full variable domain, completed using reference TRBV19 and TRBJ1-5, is DGGITQSPKYLFRKEGQNVTLSCEQNLNHDAMYWYRQDPGQGLRLIYYSQIVNDFQKGDIAEGYSVSREKKESFPLTVTSAQKNPTAFYLCAIASGLNQPQHFGDGTRLSIL.

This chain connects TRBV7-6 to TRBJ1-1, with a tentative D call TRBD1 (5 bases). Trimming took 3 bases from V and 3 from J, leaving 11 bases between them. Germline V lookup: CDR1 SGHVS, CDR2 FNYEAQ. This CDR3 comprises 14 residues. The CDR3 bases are TGTGCCAGCAGCTTGGGGCGGGGGGACACTGAAGCTTTCTTT. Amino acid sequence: CASSLGRGDTEAFF.

Here the CDR3 reads CASSIDRDGGYTF. As DNA, the CDR3 is TGTGCCAGTAGTATTGACAGGGACGGTGGCTACACCTTC. The rearrangement joins TRBV19 to TRBJ1-2; TRBD1 matches at 7 bases. CDR3 size: 13 residues. The germline CDR1 and CDR2 sequences are LNHDA and SQIVND (reference sequence). V lost 3 bases, J lost 7 bases, and 5 bases stayed unmatched.

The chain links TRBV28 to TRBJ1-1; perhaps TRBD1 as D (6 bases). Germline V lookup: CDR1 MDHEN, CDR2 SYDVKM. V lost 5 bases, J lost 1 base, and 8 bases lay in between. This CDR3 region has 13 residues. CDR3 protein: CASSGTRNTEAFF. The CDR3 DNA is TGTGCCAGCAGTGGGACACGGAACACTGAAGCTTTCTTT.

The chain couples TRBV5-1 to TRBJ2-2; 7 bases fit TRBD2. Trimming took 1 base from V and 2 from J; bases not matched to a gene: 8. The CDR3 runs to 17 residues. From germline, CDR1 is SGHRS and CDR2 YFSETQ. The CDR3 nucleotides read TGCGCCAGCAGCTTGCTGGCGGGAGAAGGAAACACCGGGGAGCTGTTTTTT. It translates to CASSLLAGEGNTGELFF.

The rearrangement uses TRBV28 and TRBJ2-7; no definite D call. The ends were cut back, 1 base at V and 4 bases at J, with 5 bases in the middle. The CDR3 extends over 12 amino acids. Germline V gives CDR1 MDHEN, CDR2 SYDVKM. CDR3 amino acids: CASSLYQYEQYF. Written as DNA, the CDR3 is TGTGCCAGCAGTTTATATCAATACGAGCAGTACTTC.

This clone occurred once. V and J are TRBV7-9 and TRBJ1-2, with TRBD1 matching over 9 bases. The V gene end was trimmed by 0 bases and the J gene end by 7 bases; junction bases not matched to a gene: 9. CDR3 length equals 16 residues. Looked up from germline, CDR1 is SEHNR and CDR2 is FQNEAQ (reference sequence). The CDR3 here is CASSLAPDRGGSGYTF. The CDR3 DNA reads TGTGCCAGCAGCTTAGCGCCAGACAGGGGGGGTAGTGGCTACACCTTC.

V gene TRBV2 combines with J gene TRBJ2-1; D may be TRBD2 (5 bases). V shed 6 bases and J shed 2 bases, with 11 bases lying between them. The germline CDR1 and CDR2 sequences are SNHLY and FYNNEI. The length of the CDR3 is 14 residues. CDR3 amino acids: CASSVGGTYNEQFF. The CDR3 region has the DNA TGTGCCAGCAGCGTCGGAGGCACCTACAATGAGCAGTTCTTC.

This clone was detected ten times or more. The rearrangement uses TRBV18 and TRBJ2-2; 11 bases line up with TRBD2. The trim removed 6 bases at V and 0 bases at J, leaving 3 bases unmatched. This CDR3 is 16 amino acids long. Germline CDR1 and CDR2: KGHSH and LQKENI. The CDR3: CASSELAGANTGELFF. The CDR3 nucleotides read TGTGCCAGCTCCGAACTAGCGGGGGCGAACACCGGGGAGCTGTTTTTT.

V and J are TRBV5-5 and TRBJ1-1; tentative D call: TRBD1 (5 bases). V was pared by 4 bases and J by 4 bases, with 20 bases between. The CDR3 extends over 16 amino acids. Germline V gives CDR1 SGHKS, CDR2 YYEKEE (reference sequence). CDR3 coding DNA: TGTGCCAGCAGCCGTGGGAGGGGAGGAGAAGCCACTGAAGCTTTCTTT. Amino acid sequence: CASSRGRGGEATEAFF. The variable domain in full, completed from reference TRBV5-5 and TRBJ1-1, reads DAGVTQSPTHLIKTRGQQVTLRCSPISGHKSVSWYQQVLGQGPQFIFQYYEKEERGRGNFPDRFSARQFPNYSSELNVNALLLGDSALYLCASSRGRGGEATEAFFGQGTRLTVV.

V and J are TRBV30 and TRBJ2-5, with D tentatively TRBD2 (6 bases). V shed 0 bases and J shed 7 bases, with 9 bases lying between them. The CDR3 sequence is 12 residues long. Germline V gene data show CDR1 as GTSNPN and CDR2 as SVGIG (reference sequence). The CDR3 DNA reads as TGTGCCTGGAGTGTACCCGGGGGGACCCAGTACTTC. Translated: CAWSVPGGTQYF.

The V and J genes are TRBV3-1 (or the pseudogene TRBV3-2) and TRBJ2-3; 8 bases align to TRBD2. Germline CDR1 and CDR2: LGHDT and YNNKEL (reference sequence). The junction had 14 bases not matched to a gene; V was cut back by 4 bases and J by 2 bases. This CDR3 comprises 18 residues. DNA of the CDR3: TGTGCCAGCAGCCGTGGGACTAGTGCCCGCCTATCCACAGATACGCAGTATTTT. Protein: CASSRGTSARLSTDTQYF.

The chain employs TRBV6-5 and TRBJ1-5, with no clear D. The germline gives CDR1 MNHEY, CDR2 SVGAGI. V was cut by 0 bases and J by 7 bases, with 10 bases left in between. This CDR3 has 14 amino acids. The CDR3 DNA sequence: TGTGCCAGCAGTTACTCTTCGAGGGAACAGCCCCAGCATTTT. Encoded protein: CASSYSSREQPQHF.

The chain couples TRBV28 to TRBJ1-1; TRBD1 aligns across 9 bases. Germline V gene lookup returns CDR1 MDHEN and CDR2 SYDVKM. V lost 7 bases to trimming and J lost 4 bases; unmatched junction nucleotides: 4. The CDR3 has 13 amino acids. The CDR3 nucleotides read TGTGCCAGCACCCGACAGGGGGGCACTGAAGCTTTCTTT. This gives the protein CASTRQGGTEAFF.

The CDR3, as DNA: TGTGCCACCAGTGATTTCCGGGCGGGAGGCACAGATACGCAGTATTTT. It specifies CATSDFRAGGTDTQYF. The chain links TRBV24-1 to TRBJ2-3; the match to TRBD2 covers 7 bases. CDR3 length: 16 amino acids. J was trimmed by 1 base and V by 1 base; bases with no gene match: 4. The germline CDR1 and CDR2 sequences are KGHDR and SFDVKD.

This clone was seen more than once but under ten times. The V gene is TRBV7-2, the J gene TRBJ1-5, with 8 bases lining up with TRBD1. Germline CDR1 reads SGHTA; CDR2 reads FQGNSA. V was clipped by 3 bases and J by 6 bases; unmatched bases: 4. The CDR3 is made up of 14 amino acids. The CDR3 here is CASSFRGQGQPQHF. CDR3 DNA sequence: TGTGCCAGCAGCTTCAGGGGGCAGGGTCAGCCCCAGCATTTT.

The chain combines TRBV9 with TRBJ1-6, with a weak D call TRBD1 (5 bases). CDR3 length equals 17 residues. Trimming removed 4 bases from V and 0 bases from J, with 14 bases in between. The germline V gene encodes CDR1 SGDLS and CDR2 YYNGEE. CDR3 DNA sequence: TGTGCCAGCAGCCCAGGGTGGATGAGCTCCTATAATTCACCCCTCCACTTT. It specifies CASSPGWMSSYNSPLHF. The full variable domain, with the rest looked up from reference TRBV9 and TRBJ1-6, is DSGVTQTPKHLITATGQRVTLRCSPRSGDLSVYWYQQSLDQGLQFLIQYYNGEERAKGNILERFSAQQFPDLHSELNLSSLELGDSALYFCASSPGWMSSYNSPLHFGNGTRLTVT.

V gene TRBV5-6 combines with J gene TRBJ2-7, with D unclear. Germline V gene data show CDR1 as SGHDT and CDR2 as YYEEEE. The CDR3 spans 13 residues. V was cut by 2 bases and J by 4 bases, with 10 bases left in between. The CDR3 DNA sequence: TGTGCCAGCAGCTTTACTACATCATACGAGCAGTACGTC. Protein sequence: CASSFTTSYEQYV.

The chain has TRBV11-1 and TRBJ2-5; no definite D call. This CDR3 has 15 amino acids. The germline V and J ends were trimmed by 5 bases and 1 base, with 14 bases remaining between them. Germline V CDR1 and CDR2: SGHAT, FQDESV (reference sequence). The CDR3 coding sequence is TGTGCCAGCAGCCTCACGGTGATTAGCCAAGAGACCCAGTACTTC. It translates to CASSLTVISQETQYF.

CDR3 DNA sequence: TGTGCCAGCAGCCAATGGAACGGGATGAACACTGAAGCTTTCTTT. Its translation is CASSQWNGMNTEAFF. The V gene is TRBV14, the J gene TRBJ1-1; D is unresolved. This CDR3 region has 15 residues. CDR1 and CDR2 from the germline V gene are SGHDN and FVKESK. V was trimmed by 2 bases and J by 0 bases, leaving 10 bases between them.

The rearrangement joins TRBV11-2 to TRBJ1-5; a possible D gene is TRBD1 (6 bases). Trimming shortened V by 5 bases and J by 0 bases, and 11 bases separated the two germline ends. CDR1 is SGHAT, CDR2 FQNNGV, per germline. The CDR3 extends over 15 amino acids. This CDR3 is CASSPMDSSNQPQHF. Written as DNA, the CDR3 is TGTGCCAGCAGCCCAATGGACAGTAGCAATCAGCCCCAGCATTTT.

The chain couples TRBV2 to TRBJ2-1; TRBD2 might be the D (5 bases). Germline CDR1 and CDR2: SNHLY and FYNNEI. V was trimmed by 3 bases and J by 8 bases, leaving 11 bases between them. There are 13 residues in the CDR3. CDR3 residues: CASSDSGYDEQFF. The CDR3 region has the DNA TGTGCCAGCAGTGATTCGGGATACGATGAGCAGTTCTTC.

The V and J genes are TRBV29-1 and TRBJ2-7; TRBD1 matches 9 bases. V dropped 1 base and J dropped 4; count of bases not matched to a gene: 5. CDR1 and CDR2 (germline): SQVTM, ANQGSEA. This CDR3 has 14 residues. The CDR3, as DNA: TGCAGCGTTGAAGCGACAGGGGGTAGGTACGAGCAGTACTTC. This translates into CSVEATGGRYEQYF.

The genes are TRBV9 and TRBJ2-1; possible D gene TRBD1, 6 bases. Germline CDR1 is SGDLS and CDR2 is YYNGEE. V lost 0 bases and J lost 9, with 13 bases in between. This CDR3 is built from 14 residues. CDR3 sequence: CASSVVPGHSEQFF. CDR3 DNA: TGTGCCAGCAGCGTAGTCCCGGGACATAGTGAGCAGTTCTTC. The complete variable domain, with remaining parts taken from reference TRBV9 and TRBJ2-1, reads DSGVTQTPKHLITATGQRVTLRCSPRSGDLSVYWYQQSLDQGLQFLIQYYNGEERAKGNILERFSAQQFPDLHSELNLSSLELGDSALYFCASSVVPGHSEQFFGPGTRLTVL.

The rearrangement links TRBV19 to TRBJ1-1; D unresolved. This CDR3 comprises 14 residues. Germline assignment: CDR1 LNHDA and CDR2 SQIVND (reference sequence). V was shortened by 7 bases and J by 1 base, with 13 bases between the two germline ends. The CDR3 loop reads CASIDPGRNTEAFF. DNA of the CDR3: TGTGCCAGTATTGATCCGGGTCGGAACACTGAAGCTTTCTTT.